The 19 T cell receptor beta chains presented below share a single source sample, sequenced in a study of regulatory T cells in long-lasting Graves disease (dated by TCRdb to the early 2020s). The library came from multiplex PCR. The sequencer listed for this sample is Illumina HiSeq 4000. TCR beta libraries were built with iRepertoire HTBI primers and Arm-PCR amplification of CDR3 regions. The public reads were quality trimmed at Q25 with fastp and then assembled into clones with MiXCR by TCRdb, keeping productive beta chains. Each CDR3 protein gets just one entry, which takes the most common genes and DNA from the rows behind it. The sample has fewer than 550,000 distinct CDR3 sequences on record, 16% of them singletons. The ten largest account for less than 30% of the sample. According to the study, the label for this sample's time point signals: newly diagnosed GD, antithyroid drugs for less than 3 months. For both TCR sequencing and RNA sequencing, RNA was extracted from PBMCs in TRIzol.

This sample also appeared in a second study, on T cells in Graves' hyperthyroidism and ophthalmopathy.

The specimen comprised peripheral blood mononuclear cells (PBMCs), sampled at new diagnosis, from a patient treated with antithyroid drugs. The receptors stem from a young woman with Graves disease. Donor details come from another sample of the same person, matched by shared clones.

This clonotype appeared many times. The chain joins TRBV7-9 to TRBJ1-1; the D gene is possibly TRBD1 (5 bases). The CDR3 sequence is 15 residues long. Germline assignment: CDR1 SEHNR and CDR2 FQNEAQ (reference sequence). The V gene lost 5 bases and the J gene lost 1 base, with 14 bases spanning the gap. The DNA of the CDR3 is TGTGCCAGCAGCCTTCGACAGCACCAGAACACTGAAGCTTTCTTT. It is translated as CASSLRQHQNTEAFF.

This sequence joins TRBV7-3 and TRBJ2-2; TRBD2 agrees at 9 bases. With V trimmed by 2 bases and J by 2 bases, 9 bases remained unmatched. Germline lookup yields CDR1 SGHTA and CDR2 FQGTGA. The CDR3 sequence is 18 residues long. The CDR3 nucleotides read TGTGCCAGCAGCTTACTTGTCGGGACTAGCAGAAACACCGGGGAGCTGTTTTTT. It specifies CASSLLVGTSRNTGELFF.

The chain is built from TRBV11-1 and TRBJ2-1; TRBD1 matches 9 bases. Germline lookup yields CDR1 SGHAT and CDR2 FQDESV (reference sequence). The CDR3 is 13 residues long. V gave up 7 bases and J gave up 4 bases; unmatched junction bases: 2. CDR3 loop: CASKGQGYNEQFF. Here the CDR3 DNA reads TGTGCCAGCAAGGGACAGGGATACAATGAGCAGTTCTTC.

This clonotype was counted ten times or more. The chain joins TRBV28 to TRBJ1-2; TRBD1 might be the D (6 bases). Per germline, CDR1 MDHEN and CDR2 SYDVKM. The CDR3 totals 15 residues. The V end was cut by 6 bases, the J end by 3 bases, with 17 bases between. DNA for the CDR3: TGTGCCAGCAGCCGATGGGGGGCTATGGACTATGGCTACACCTTC. Translated: CASSRWGAMDYGYTF.

This rearrangement joins TRBV27 to TRBJ2-7, with 14 bases identical to TRBD2. There are 14 residues in the CDR3. The V and J ends lost 6 bases and 5 bases, in that order; junction bases with no gene match: 3. Germline loops: CDR1 MNHEY, CDR2 SMNVEV (reference sequence). The chain's CDR3 is CASRQGLAGDEQYF. CDR3 coding DNA: TGTGCCAGCAGACAGGGACTAGCGGGAGACGAGCAGTACTTC.

This clonotype was counted at least ten times. The chain employs TRBV12-3 or TRBV12-4 and TRBJ2-1; the match to TRBD2 covers 10 bases. This CDR3 is 16 amino acids long. The V gene end was trimmed by 2 bases and the J gene end by 6 bases; junction bases not matched to a gene: 7. This CDR3 reads CASSLSPGTSVNEQFF. Written as DNA, the CDR3 is TGTGCCAGCAGTTTATCACCCGGGACTAGCGTCAATGAGCAGTTCTTC.

The CDR3 DNA is TGCAGCGTCCGGACGGGCTCTGGGGCCAACGTCCTGACTTTC. Translating it yields CSVRTGSGANVLTF. This chain uses TRBV29-1 with TRBJ2-6; D remains unclear. Deletions cut 6 bases from V and 0 bases from J, with 9 bases between. The CDR3 runs 14 residues. Germline lookup yields CDR1 SQVTM and CDR2 ANQGSEA.

This clonotype came up many times. The chain links TRBV20-1 to TRBJ2-3; D unresolved. Per germline, CDR1 DFQATT and CDR2 SNEGSKA (reference sequence). The CDR3 is 11 amino acids. V lost 3 bases to trimming and J lost 11 bases, with 12 bases between them. The CDR3 loop is CSASAGPRQYF. As DNA, the CDR3 is TGCAGTGCTAGTGCCGGGCCTAGGCAGTATTTT.

V gene TRBV12-3 or TRBV12-4 combines with J gene TRBJ2-6; D may correspond to TRBD1 or TRBD2 (5 bases each). The CDR3 consists of 19 residues. The germline V and J ends were trimmed by 4 bases and 0 bases, with 19 bases remaining between them. The CDR3 coding sequence is TGTGCCAGCAGTTCCCCTCCGGGCAGGGAGTCCTCTGGGGCCAACGTCCTGACTTTC. It translates to CASSSPPGRESSGANVLTF.

This clonotype was seen ten or more times. The chain links TRBV3-1 to TRBJ1-1, with D possibly matching TRBD1 (6 bases). The germline gives CDR1 LGHDT, CDR2 YNNKEL (reference sequence). Deletions cut 2 bases from V and 4 bases from J, with 11 bases between. The CDR3 consists of 14 residues. This CDR3 reads CASSQRGGSTEAFF. In DNA form, the CDR3 reads TGTGCCAGCAGCCAAAGGGGGGGGAGCACTGAAGCTTTCTTT.

The chain recombines TRBV2 with TRBJ2-2; 7 bases line up with TRBD1. Germline values: CDR1 SNHLY, CDR2 FYNNEI. The CDR3 length is 18 residues. J gave up 5 bases and V 6 bases, and 18 bases lay outside the gene matches. The DNA of the CDR3 is TGTGCCAGCAGCGAACCCACCATCGACAGGGTTTGGACCGGGGAGCTGTTTTTT. Encoded protein: CASSEPTIDRVWTGELFF.

The chain recombines TRBV20-1 with TRBJ2-7; 7 bases align to TRBD2. Germline V CDR1 and CDR2: DFQATT, SNEGSKA (reference sequence). V shed 4 bases, J shed 2 bases, and the junction held 5 bases outside the gene matches. The CDR3 consists of 13 residues. In nucleotides, the CDR3 is TGCAGTGCTAACGGGGGGACTACCTACGAGCAGTACTTC. Amino acids: CSANGGTTYEQYF.

This clonotype was found a few times. CDR3 region: CASSQDTVSSIHNEQFF. For the CDR3, the DNA is TGCGCCAGCAGCCAAGATACCGTGAGTTCTATTCACAATGAGCAGTTCTTC. This chain joins TRBV4-1 and TRBJ2-1; D not resolved. Germline V gene data show CDR1 as MGHRA and CDR2 as YSYEKL. The CDR3 length is 17 residues. Trimming took 0 bases from V and 5 from J, leaving 17 bases between them.

This clonotype appeared many times. The gene calls are TRBV28 and TRBJ1-2; D not resolved. Deletions cut 3 bases from V and 5 bases from J, with 7 bases between. The germline gives CDR1 MDHEN, CDR2 SYDVKM. This CDR3 is built from 12 residues. The CDR3 region has the DNA TGTGCCAGCAGTTTGGGAAAGTATGGCTACACCTTC. Residues: CASSLGKYGYTF.

The sample holds a few counts of this clonotype. The chain joins TRBV9 to TRBJ2-5; TRBD2 might be the D (6 bases). Germline V gene sequence: CDR1 SGDLS, CDR2 YYNGEE. This CDR3 spans 14 amino acids. The V end lost 5 bases, the J end lost 2 bases, and 13 bases lay between the germline ends. CDR3 sequence (DNA): TGTGCCAGCAGTCAGGGAGGCAATCAAGAGACCCAGTACTTC. Protein: CASSQGGNQETQYF.

This clonotype has a count of ten or more. The rearrangement links TRBV20-1 to TRBJ2-1; a weak D match, TRBD2 (6 bases). Germline V gives CDR1 DFQATT, CDR2 SNEGSKA (reference sequence). Trimming cost V 0 bases and J 6 bases, with 6 bases left between them. This CDR3 has 12 amino acids. The CDR3 here is CSAREEGNEQFF. The CDR3 DNA sequence: TGCAGTGCTAGAGAGGAGGGCAATGAGCAGTTCTTC.

This clonotype was picked up many times. This chain links TRBV7-9 with TRBJ2-7, with D perhaps TRBD2 (5 bases). This CDR3 has 14 residues. Looked up from germline, CDR1 is SEHNR and CDR2 is FQNEAQ (reference sequence). V was shortened by 2 bases and J by 2 bases, with 10 bases between the two germline ends. The CDR3 sequence is CASSLNSGTYEQYF. The CDR3 DNA follows: TGTGCCAGCAGCTTAAACTCGGGAACCTACGAGCAGTACTTC.

This clonotype was observed at least ten times. The DNA for the CDR3 is TGTGCCAGCAGCGCCACAGTTAACAGCCCGAACACCGGGGAGCTGTTTTTT. It specifies CASSATVNSPNTGELFF. The V gene is TRBV12-3 or TRBV12-4, the J gene TRBJ2-2; D is unclear. Trimming pared 6 bases from V and 0 bases from J, leaving 17 bases between. CDR3 length: 17 residues.

This clonotype was found many times. The rearrangement uses TRBV28 and TRBJ1-2; no clear D gene. From germline, CDR1 is MDHEN and CDR2 SYDVKM. This CDR3 comprises 15 residues. The V end lost 4 bases, the J end lost 0 bases, and 12 bases lay between the germline ends. CDR3 residues: CASSSRRKANYGYTF. CDR3 bases: TGTGCCAGCAGTTCCAGGAGGAAAGCTAACTATGGCTACACCTTC.